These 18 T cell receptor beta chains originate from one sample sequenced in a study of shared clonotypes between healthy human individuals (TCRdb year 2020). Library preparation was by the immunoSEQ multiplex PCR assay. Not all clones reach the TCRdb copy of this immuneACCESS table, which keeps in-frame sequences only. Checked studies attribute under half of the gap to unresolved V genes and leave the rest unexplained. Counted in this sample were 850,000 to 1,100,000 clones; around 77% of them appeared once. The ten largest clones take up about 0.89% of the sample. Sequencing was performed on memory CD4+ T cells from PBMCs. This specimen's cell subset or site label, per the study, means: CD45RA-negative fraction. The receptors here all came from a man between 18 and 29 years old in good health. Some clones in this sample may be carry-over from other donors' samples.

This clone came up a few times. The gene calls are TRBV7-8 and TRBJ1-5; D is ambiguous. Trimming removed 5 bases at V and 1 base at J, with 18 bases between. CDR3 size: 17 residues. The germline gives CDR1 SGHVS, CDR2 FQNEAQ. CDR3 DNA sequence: TGTGCCAGCAGCCCCAAACTGGCAGGAGAAAGCAATCAGCCCCAGCATTTT. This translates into CASSPKLAGESNQPQHF.

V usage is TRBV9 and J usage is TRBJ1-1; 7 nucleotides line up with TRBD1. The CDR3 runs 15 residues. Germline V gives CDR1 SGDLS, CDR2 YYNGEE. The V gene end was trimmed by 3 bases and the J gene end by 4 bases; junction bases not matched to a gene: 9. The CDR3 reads CASSALGGRVTEAFF. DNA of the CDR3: TGTGCCAGCAGCGCATTAGGGGGCCGGGTCACTGAAGCTTTCTTT.

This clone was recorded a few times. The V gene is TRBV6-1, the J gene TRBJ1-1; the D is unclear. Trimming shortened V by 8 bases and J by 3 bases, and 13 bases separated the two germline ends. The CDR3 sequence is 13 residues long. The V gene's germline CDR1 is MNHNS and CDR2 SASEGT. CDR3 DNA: TGTGCCAGCTTGGGGTGGAGGGACACTGAAGCTTTCTTT. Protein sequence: CASLGWRDTEAFF.

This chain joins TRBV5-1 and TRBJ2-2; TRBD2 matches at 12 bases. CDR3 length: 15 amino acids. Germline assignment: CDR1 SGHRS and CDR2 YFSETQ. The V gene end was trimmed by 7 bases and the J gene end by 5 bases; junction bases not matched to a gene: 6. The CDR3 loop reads CASLGTSGLTGELFF. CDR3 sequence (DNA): TGCGCCAGCTTGGGGACTAGCGGGTTAACCGGGGAGCTGTTTTTT.

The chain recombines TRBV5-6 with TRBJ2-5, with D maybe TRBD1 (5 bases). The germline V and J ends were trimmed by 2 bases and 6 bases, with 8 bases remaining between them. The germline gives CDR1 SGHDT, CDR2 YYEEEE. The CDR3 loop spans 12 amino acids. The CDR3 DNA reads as TGTGCCAGCAGCTTCAGGGTCCAGACCCAGTACTTC. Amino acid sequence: CASSFRVQTQYF.

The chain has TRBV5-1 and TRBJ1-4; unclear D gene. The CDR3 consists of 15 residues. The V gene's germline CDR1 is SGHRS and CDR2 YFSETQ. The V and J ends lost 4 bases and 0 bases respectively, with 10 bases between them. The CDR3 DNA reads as TGCGCCAGCAGCCTCAACCCTACAACTAATGAAAAACTGTTTTTT. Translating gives CASSLNPTTNEKLFF.

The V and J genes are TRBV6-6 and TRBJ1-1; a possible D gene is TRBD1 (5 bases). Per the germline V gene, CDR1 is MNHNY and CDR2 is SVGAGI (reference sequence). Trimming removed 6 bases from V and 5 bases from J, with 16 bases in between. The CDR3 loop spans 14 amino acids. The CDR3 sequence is CASSFLVGQTEAFF. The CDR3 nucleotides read TGTGCCAGCAGCTTCTTGGTGGGGCAAACTGAAGCTTTCTTT.

The CDR3 DNA follows: TGTGCCAGCGCGGCGGCAGGGTCCATGAACACTGAAGCTTTCTTT. This translates into CASAAAGSMNTEAFF. The chain is built from TRBV9 and TRBJ1-1; maybe TRBD1 (5 bases). Germline CDR1 and CDR2: SGDLS and YYNGEE. The CDR3 runs 15 residues. Deletions cut 7 bases from V and 0 bases from J, with 16 bases between.

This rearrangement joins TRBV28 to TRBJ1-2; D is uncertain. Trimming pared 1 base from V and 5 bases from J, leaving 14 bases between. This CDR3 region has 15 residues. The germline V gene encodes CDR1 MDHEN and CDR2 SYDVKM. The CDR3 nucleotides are TGTGCCAGCAGTTTATCGGCATCAGGAAATTATGGCTACACCTTC. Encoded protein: CASSLSASGNYGYTF.

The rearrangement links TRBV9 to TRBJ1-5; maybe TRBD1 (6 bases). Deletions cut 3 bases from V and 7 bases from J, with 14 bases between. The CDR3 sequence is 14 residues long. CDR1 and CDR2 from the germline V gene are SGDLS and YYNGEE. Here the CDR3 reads CASSAEGGDQPQHF. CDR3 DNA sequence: TGTGCCAGCAGCGCCGAGGGGGGCGACCAGCCCCAGCATTTT.

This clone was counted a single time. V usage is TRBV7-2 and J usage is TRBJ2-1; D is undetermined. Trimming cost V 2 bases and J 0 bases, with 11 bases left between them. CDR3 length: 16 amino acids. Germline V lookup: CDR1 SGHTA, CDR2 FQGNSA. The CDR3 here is CASSLFGWSSYNEQFF. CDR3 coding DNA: TGTGCCAGCAGCTTATTCGGATGGAGCTCCTACAATGAGCAGTTCTTC.

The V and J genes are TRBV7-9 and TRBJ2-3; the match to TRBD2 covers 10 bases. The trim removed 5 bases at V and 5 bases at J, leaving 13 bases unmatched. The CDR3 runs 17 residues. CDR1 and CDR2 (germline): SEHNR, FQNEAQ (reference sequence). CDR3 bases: TGTGCCAGCAGCACCACCCCTAGCGGGAGTGCGGGAGATACGCAGTATTTT. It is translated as CASSTTPSGSAGDTQYF. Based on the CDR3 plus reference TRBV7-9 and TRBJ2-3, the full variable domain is DTGVSQNPRHKITKRGQNVTFRCDPISEHNRLYWYRQTLGQGPEFLTYFQNEAQLEKSRLLSDRFSAERPKGSFSTLEIQRTEQGDSAMYLCASSTTPSGSAGDTQYFGPGTRLTVL.

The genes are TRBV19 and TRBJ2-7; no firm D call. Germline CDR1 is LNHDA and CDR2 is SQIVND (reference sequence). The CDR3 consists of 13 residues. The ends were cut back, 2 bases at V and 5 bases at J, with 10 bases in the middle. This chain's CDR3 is CASSISYGNEQYF. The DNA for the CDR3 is TGTGCCAGTAGTATATCTTACGGTAACGAGCAGTACTTC. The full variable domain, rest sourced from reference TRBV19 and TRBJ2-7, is DGGITQSPKYLFRKEGQNVTLSCEQNLNHDAMYWYRQDPGQGLRLIYYSQIVNDFQKGDIAEGYSVSREKKESFPLTVTSAQKNPTAFYLCASSISYGNEQYFGPGTRLTVT.

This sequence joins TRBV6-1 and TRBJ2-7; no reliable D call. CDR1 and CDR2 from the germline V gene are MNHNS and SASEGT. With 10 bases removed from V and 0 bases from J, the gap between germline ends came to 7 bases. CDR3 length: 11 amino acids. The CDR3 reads CATIVSYEQYF. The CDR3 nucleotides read TGTGCCACCATAGTCTCCTACGAGCAGTACTTC.

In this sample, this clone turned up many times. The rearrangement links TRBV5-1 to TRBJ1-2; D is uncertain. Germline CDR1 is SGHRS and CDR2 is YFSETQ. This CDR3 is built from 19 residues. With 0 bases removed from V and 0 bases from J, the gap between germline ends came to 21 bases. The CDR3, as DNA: TGCGCCAGCAGCTTGGGACGAACAGAGACTCGCAACGCTAACTATGGCTACACCTTC. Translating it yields CASSLGRTETRNANYGYTF.

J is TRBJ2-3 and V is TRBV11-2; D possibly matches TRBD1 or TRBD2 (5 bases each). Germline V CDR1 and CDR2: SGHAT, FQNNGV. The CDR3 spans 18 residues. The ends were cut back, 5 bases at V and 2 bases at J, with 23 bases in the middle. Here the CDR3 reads CASSPTSGPREFTDTQYF. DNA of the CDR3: TGTGCCAGCAGCCCAACCTCGGGACCCAGAGAATTCACAGATACGCAGTATTTT.

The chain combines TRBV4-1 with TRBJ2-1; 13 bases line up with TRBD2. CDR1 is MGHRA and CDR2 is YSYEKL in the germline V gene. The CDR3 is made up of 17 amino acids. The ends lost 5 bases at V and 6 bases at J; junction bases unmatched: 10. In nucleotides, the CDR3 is TGCGCCAGCAGCTCCAGGACTAGCGGGGGAGGGCGCAATGAGCAGTTCTTC. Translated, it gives CASSSRTSGGGRNEQFF.

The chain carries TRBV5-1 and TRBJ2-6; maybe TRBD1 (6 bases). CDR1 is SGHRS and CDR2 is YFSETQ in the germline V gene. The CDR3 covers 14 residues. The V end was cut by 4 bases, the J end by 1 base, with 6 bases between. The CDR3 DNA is TGCGCCAGCAGCCAGGGGTCTGGGGCCAACGTCCTGACTTTC. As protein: CASSQGSGANVLTF.